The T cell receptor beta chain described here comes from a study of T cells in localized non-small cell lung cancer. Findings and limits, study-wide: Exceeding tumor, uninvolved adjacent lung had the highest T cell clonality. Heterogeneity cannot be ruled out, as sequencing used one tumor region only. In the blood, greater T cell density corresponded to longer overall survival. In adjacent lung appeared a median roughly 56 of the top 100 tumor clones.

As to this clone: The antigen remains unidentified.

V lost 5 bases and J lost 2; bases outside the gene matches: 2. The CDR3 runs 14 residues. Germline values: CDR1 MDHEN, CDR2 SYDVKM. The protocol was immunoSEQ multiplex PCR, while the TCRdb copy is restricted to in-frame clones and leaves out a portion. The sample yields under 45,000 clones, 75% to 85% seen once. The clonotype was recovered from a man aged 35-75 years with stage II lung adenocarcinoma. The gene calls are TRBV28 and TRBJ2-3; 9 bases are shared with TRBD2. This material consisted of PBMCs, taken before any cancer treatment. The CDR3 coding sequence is TGTGCCAGCAGTAAGCGGGGGGTCACAGATACGCAGTATTTT. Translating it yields CASSKRGVTDTQYF.